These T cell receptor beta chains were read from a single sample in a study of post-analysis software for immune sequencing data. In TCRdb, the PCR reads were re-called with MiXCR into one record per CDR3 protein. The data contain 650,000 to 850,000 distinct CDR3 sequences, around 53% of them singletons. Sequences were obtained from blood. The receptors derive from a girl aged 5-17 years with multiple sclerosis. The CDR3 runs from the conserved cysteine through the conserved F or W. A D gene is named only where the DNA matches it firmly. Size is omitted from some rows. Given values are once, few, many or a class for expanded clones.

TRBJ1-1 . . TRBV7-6 TGTGCCAGCAGCCCCGGGGGGGGATCAGCTTTCTTT CASSPGGGSAFF
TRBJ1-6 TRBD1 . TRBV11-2 TGTGCCAGCAGCTTCCCCCGGGACAGGGGACTTAATTCACCCCTCCACTTT CASSFPRDRGLNSPLHF
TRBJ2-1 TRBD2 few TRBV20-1 TGCAGTGCTGATATTAATAGCGGGATAGGCAATGGGCAGTTCTTC CSADINSGIGNGQFF
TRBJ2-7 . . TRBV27 TGTGCCAGCAGTTCGGGACTCCCGAGGGTCTTTGAGCAGTACTTC CASSSGLPRVFEQYF
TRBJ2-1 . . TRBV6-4 TGTGCCAGCAGTGACTCCCCAAGCTCCTACAATGAGCAGTTCTTC CASSDSPSSYNEQFF
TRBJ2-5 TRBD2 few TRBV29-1 TGCAGCGTTGAAGGACTAGCTATTGGGCAAGAGACCCAGTACTTC CSVEGLAIGQETQYF
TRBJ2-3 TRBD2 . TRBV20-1 TGCAGTGCTAGGGGGACTAGCGGGGGACGCACAGATACGCAGTATTTT CSARGTSGGRTDTQYF
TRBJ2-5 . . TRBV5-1 TGCGCCAGCAGCTGGTATTTGGGGATACAAGGGACCCAGTACTTC CASSWYLGIQGTQYF
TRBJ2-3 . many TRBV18 TGTGCCAGCTCACCGGGGGATACGCAGTATTTT CASSPGDTQYF
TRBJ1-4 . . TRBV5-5 TGTGCCAGCAGGGCACGGGAGAGCGAGCTTGGTTCGGAAAAACTGTTTTTT CASRARESELGSEKLFF
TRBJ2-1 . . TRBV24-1 TGTGCCACCAGTGATCCCTCAGGGGGGGGATACAATGAGCAGTTCTTC CATSDPSGGGYNEQFF
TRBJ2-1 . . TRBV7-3 TGTGCCAGCAGCTTACGCCCCGGGAAAGTTCGGGATGAGCAGTTCTTC CASSLRPGKVRDEQFF
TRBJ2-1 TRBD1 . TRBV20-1 TGCAGTGCTAGAATTGGGACAGGGAACAATGAGCAGTTCTTC CSARIGTGNNEQFF
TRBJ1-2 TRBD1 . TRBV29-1 TGCAGCGTTGACATCTCGGGACAGGGCCGTAATGGCTACACCTTC CSVDISGQGRNGYTF
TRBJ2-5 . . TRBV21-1 TGTGCCAGCAGCAAAGCTAACACCGGAGCGAGGACCAGTTTGCCCCAGTACTTC CASSKANTGARTSLPQYF
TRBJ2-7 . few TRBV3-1 TGTGCCAGCAGCCAAGAAAGAGTAGGGGCACACGAGCAGTACTTC CASSQERVGAHEQYF
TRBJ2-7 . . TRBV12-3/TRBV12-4 TGTGCCAGCAGTCCGAGGGACCCCCCACGAAGTAGGGGATTGGGCTACGAGCAGTACTTC CASSPRDPPRSRGLGYEQYF
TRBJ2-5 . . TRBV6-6 TGTGCCAGCAGTTCTCGCCTTCGGACTCACGAAGAGACCCAGTACTTC CASSSRLRTHEETQYF
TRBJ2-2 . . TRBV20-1 TGCAGTGCTCCAGGGAGTCTCCCGAACACCGGGGAGCTGTTTTTT CSAPGSLPNTGELFF
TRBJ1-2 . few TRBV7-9 TGTGCCAGCAGGCTCGCCCGGGGTAATGGCTACACCTTC CASRLARGNGYTF
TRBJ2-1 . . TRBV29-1 TGCAGCGTTGAGCGGCCGCTTGGCGATGAGCAGTTCTTC CSVERPLGDEQFF
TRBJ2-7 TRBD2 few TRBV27 TGTGCCAGTGCCCGCGGGGGGTCCTACGAGCAGTACTTC CASARGGSYEQYF
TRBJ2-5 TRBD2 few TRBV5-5 TGTGCCAGCAGCCCATCGCGCCTGGCGGGGGGCTCGAAGACCCAGTACTTC CASSPSRLAGGSKTQYF
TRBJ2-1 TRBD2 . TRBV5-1 TGCGCCAGCAGCTTGGAGGGACTAGCGTTCAATGAGCAGTTCTTC CASSLEGLAFNEQFF
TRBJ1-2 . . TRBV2 TGTGCCAGCAGTCGTAGGGGGACCCGGAATGGCTACACCTTC CASSRRGTRNGYTF
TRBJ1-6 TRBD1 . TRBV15 TGTGCCACCAGCAGAGATAGGGCAGGGGGATCCTATAATTCACCCCTCCACTTT CATSRDRAGGSYNSPLHF
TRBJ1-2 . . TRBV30 TGTGCTTCTCAGGGTGTCGACTATGGCTACACCTTC CASQGVDYGYTF
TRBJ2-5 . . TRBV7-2 TGTGCCAGCAGCTTAGGTCAGGGAGTTTGGGAGACCCAGTACTTC CASSLGQGVWETQYF